This T cell receptor beta chain was obtained from a study of blood T cell repertoires in COVID-19. Study information: Sample material is recorded as cDNA or gDNA derived from T cells, B-cell-depleted T cells, or PBMCs.

Seattle's enrolled individuals joined amid active infection and were then monitored longitudinally. The CDR3 length is 16 residues. Germline V gives CDR1 SGHNT, CDR2 YYREEE (reference sequence). The V end lost 2 bases, the J end lost 0 bases, and 12 bases lay between the germline ends. Original processing methods: Reference gene primers were amplified, and this amplification served to estimate nucleated cell counts. This table comes from immunoSEQ multiplex PCR, and its TCRdb copy is limited to in-frame clones, with some not included. The DNA gave D and trimming, while V, J and clone size come from that table. This table has 450,000 or so clones, approximately 90% appearing once.

This rearrangement joins TRBV5-4 to TRBJ2-1, with D possibly being TRBD2 (6 bases). The sample taken for sequencing was peripheral blood. This receptor was identified in a man aged 18 to 29 with COVID-19, enrolled during active disease. The DNA for the CDR3 is TGTGCCAGCAGCTTCGCGGGGTCAAGCTCCTACAATGAGCAGTTCTTC. Its protein product is CASSFAGSSSYNEQFF.